The next 12 T cell receptor beta chains were all read from a single sample in a study of T-cell memory formation after mild COVID-19. MiXCR was run by TCRdb on the 5' RACE reads, yielding one entry per CDR3 protein. The profile shows roughly 130,000 distinct CDR3 sequences, 16% of them singletons. Sample: PBMCs or a T cell subset sorted from them (not recorded which). Receptors originate from an adult woman who had mild COVID-19 (a few samples of this study predate the infection). Cell type and time point are not known.

The chain joins TRBV7-9 to TRBJ1-4; D is perhaps TRBD1 (6 bases). The germline CDR1 and CDR2 sequences are SEHNR and FQNEAQ (reference sequence). This CDR3 spans 15 amino acids. V was cut by 4 bases and J by 0 bases, with 9 bases left in between. The CDR3 reads CASSSGQSTNEKLFF. The DNA for the CDR3 is TGTGCCAGCAGCTCCGGACAGTCAACTAATGAAAAACTGTTTTTT.

In this sample, this clonotype turned up a few times. The J gene is TRBJ2-5, the V gene TRBV10-3; D is uncertain. V lost 5 bases to trimming and J lost 0 bases, with 10 bases between them. Germline V gene data show CDR1 as ENHRY and CDR2 as SYGVKD. The CDR3 loop spans 14 amino acids. In DNA form, the CDR3 reads TGTGCCATCAGTCAAAGGGCAGACCAAGAGACCCAGTACTTC. This codes for CAISQRADQETQYF.

This clonotype was counted a few times. The chain couples TRBV12-3 or TRBV12-4 to TRBJ2-7; D perhaps matches TRBD1 (6 bases). CDR3 size: 17 residues. V was trimmed by 7 bases and J by 5 bases, leaving 27 bases between them. The CDR3, as DNA: TGTGCCAGCAATCTTTACGGGACATTAATGGCGTTGCACGAGCAGTACTTC. Protein: CASNLYGTLMALHEQYF.

This chain joins TRBV2 and TRBJ2-1; D possibly corresponds to TRBD1 (6 bases). Deletions cut 3 bases from V and 7 bases from J, with 13 bases between. This CDR3 has 14 residues. Per germline, CDR1 SNHLY and CDR2 FYNNEI. In DNA form, the CDR3 reads TGTGCCAGCAGTGATCAGGGGTACGGGAATGAGCAGTTCTTC. Its protein product is CASSDQGYGNEQFF.

V is TRBV5-1 and J is TRBJ2-2, with 9 nucleotides matching TRBD1. CDR1 is SGHRS, CDR2 YFSETQ, per germline. V was pared by 0 bases and J by 2 bases, with 2 bases of the junction left unmatched. The length of the CDR3 is 16 residues. The CDR3 coding sequence is TGCGCCAGCAGCTTGGGGACAGGGGAAAACACCGGGGAGCTGTTTTTT. Translated, it gives CASSLGTGENTGELFF.

This clonotype came up a few times. This sequence joins TRBV5-4 and TRBJ2-1; perhaps TRBD2 as D (6 bases). CDR1 is SGHNT, CDR2 YYREEE, per germline (reference sequence). This CDR3 is 12 amino acids long. V lost 0 bases and J lost 10, with 8 bases in between. DNA for the CDR3: TGTGCCAGCAGCTTGGAGCTAGCGGAGCAGTTCTTC. Translating it yields CASSLELAEQFF.

This clonotype was seen only a few times. The chain uses TRBV18 and TRBJ2-1; D not resolved. In germline, CDR1 is KGHSH, CDR2 LQKENI. V was pared by 4 bases and J by 3 bases, with 16 bases between. The CDR3 contains 16 residues. CDR3 in amino acids: CASSLFSPGNYNEQFF. The CDR3 DNA sequence: TGTGCCAGCTCACTATTTAGTCCTGGGAACTACAATGAGCAGTTCTTC.

The chain links TRBV9 to TRBJ2-7; D possibly corresponds to TRBD1 (6 bases). The CDR3 has 15 residues. V was pared by 0 bases and J by 6 bases, with 16 bases between. Germline lookup yields CDR1 SGDLS and CDR2 YYNGEE. The CDR3 loop is CASSVESRQAGEQYF. The DNA of the CDR3 is TGTGCCAGCAGCGTAGAAAGCAGACAGGCGGGCGAGCAGTACTTC.

The gene calls are TRBV9 and TRBJ2-3; 7 nucleotides line up with TRBD2. This CDR3 spans 16 amino acids. The V gene's germline CDR1 is SGDLS and CDR2 YYNGEE. Trimming cost V 0 bases and J 2 bases; bases outside gene matches: 6. CDR3 amino acids: CASSVEPGLPTDTQYF. CDR3 DNA: TGTGCCAGCAGCGTAGAACCGGGACTACCCACAGATACGCAGTATTTT. Complete variable domain (other parts from reference TRBV9 and TRBJ2-3): DSGVTQTPKHLITATGQRVTLRCSPRSGDLSVYWYQQSLDQGLQFLIQYYNGEERAKGNILERFSAQQFPDLHSELNLSSLELGDSALYFCASSVEPGLPTDTQYFGPGTRLTVL.

The chain links TRBV5-1 to TRBJ2-1; 7 nucleotides agree with TRBD2. V was clipped by 0 bases and J by 2 bases; unmatched bases: 2. This CDR3 comprises 15 residues. Germline V gene sequence: CDR1 SGHRS, CDR2 YFSETQ. This chain's CDR3 is CASSLGAGAYNEQFF. The CDR3 DNA is TGCGCCAGCAGCTTGGGTGCGGGGGCCTACAATGAGCAGTTCTTC.

The sample holds many counts of this clonotype. The chain combines TRBV24-1 with TRBJ1-5; D is unclear. The CDR3 sequence is 13 residues long. Germline CDR1 reads KGHDR; CDR2 reads SFDVKD. V lost 9 bases, J lost 3 bases, and 11 bases lay in between. Written as DNA, the CDR3 is TGTGCCACCTCGGACGGAAACAATCAGCCCCAGCATTTT. Translation gives CATSDGNNQPQHF.

This clonotype was seen a handful of times. The V and J genes are TRBV28 and TRBJ2-7; the D gene is possibly TRBD2 (5 bases). Germline V gene data show CDR1 as MDHEN and CDR2 as SYDVKM. The CDR3 covers 14 residues. V shed 5 bases and J shed 3 bases, with 14 bases lying between them. In DNA form, the CDR3 reads TGTGCCAGCAGTCCGACGTCCGGAGGCTACGAGCAGTACTTC. Amino acids: CASSPTSGGYEQYF.